One sample yielded the 30 T cell receptor beta chains listed below, sequenced in a study of cytomegalovirus exposure and HLA in healthy donors (dated by TCRdb to between 2016 and 2019). Library prep was done by the immunoSEQ multiplex PCR assay. The multiplex PCR relied on a mix of 60 forward primers for TCR Vbeta segments and 13 reverse primers for TCR Jbeta segments. This is the immuneACCESS table as TCRdb keeps it, with only in-frame sequences that have V and J called. A part of the clones is gone; compared with another copy, unresolved V genes explain less than half, and the rest is unexplained. This sample is represented by approximately 170,000 clones; about 77% of them were singletons. About 2.6% of the sample lies in the top ten. Material for sequencing was PBMCs. The receptors were gathered from a woman in her 40s in good health and CMV-seropositive.

This clone was counted between two and nine times. The chain uses TRBV5-4 and TRBJ2-5; 14 nucleotides line up with TRBD2. CDR3 length equals 16 residues. J lost 2 bases, V lost 0 bases, and 0 bases had no gene match. CDR1 and CDR2 (germline): SGHNT, YYREEE (reference sequence). CDR3 amino acids: CASSLGLAGGQETQYF. The CDR3 DNA sequence: TGTGCCAGCAGCTTGGGACTAGCGGGGGGGCAAGAGACCCAGTACTTC.

The table lists this clone with a count of one. This sequence joins TRBV2 and TRBJ1-1; possible D gene TRBD1, 6 bases. Trimming removed 6 bases at V and 0 bases at J, with 11 bases between. There are 14 residues in the CDR3. In germline, CDR1 is SNHLY, CDR2 FYNNEI. The CDR3 nucleotides are TGTGCCAGCAGATGGGAGGGGGTGAACACTGAAGCTTTCTTT. Its translation: CASRWEGVNTEAFF.

CDR3 sequence (DNA): TGTGCCAGTAGCCCGGCCGAGGGTGGGTACTACAATGAGCAGTTCTTC. It translates to CASSPAEGGYYNEQFF. The chain recombines TRBV19 with TRBJ2-1; TRBD2 might be the D (5 bases). Trimming left V 6 bases short and J 3 bases short, with 18 bases between. CDR1 and CDR2 (germline): LNHDA, SQIVND (reference sequence). This CDR3 has 16 amino acids. The full variable domain, rest sourced from reference TRBV19 and TRBJ2-1, is DGGITQSPKYLFRKEGQNVTLSCEQNLNHDAMYWYRQDPGQGLRLIYYSQIVNDFQKGDIAEGYSVSREKKESFPLTVTSAQKNPTAFYLCASSPAEGGYYNEQFFGPGTRLTVL.

The rearrangement joins TRBV7-2 to TRBJ1-1, with 10 bases matching TRBD1. J gave up 5 bases and V 4 bases, and 4 bases lay outside the gene matches. This CDR3 is 14 amino acids long. Germline V lookup: CDR1 SGHTA, CDR2 FQGNSA. The CDR3 loop reads CASSYDRGRTEAFF. CDR3 sequence (DNA): TGTGCCAGCAGCTACGACAGGGGGCGGACTGAAGCTTTCTTT.

The rearrangement joins TRBV7-9 to TRBJ2-1; D may be TRBD2 (5 bases). Trimming stripped 6 bases from V and 6 bases from J, with 15 bases between. CDR1 and CDR2 (germline): SEHNR, FQNEAQ (reference sequence). The CDR3 runs to 14 residues. CDR3 residues: CASSTPSGINEQFF. CDR3 sequence (DNA): TGTGCCAGCAGTACCCCGAGCGGAATCAATGAGCAGTTCTTC.

This chain uses TRBV27 with TRBJ2-3; 10 nucleotides align to TRBD2. Germline-derived CDR1 and CDR2 are MNHEY and SMNVEV (reference sequence). There are 14 residues in the CDR3. Trimming took 4 bases from V and 6 from J; bases not matched to a gene: 4. Written as DNA, the CDR3 is TGTGCCAGCAGTTCAGCGGGAGGGCGCGATACGCAGTATTTT. It specifies CASSSAGGRDTQYF.

The V gene is TRBV7-2, the J gene TRBJ2-3; TRBD2 is a possible D gene (5 bases). Trimming left V 0 bases short and J 0 bases short, with 7 bases between. Germline V gene sequence: CDR1 SGHTA, CDR2 FQGNSA. The CDR3 covers 15 residues. CDR3: CASSLAGVSTDTQYF. The CDR3 DNA sequence: TGTGCCAGCAGCTTAGCCGGGGTTAGCACAGATACGCAGTATTTT.

For this clone: The junction departs from germline at one end; a sequencing error may be responsible. This chain links TRBV9 with TRBJ2-1, with a tentative D call TRBD2 (6 bases). The CDR3 loop spans 16 amino acids. CDR1 SGDLS and CDR2 YYNGEE come from the germline V gene. The CDR3 DNA reads TGTGCCAGCAGCCCCGAGGGACTGTTCTCCAACAATGAGCAGTTCTTC. This encodes CASSPEGLFSNNEQFF.

This clone was recorded a few times. The chain joins TRBV7-2 to TRBJ2-1; tentatively, D is TRBD2 (5 bases). This CDR3 comprises 15 residues. CDR1 and CDR2 (germline): SGHTA, FQGNSA. Deletions cut 5 bases from V and 2 bases from J, with 13 bases between. Here the CDR3 reads CASSLLADTYNEQFF. The CDR3 DNA reads TGTGCCAGCAGCCTCCTAGCTGACACCTACAATGAGCAGTTCTTC.

The chain joins TRBV5-6 to TRBJ2-5, with D possibly matching TRBD1 (6 bases). Germline loops: CDR1 SGHDT, CDR2 YYEEEE. V shed 4 bases and J shed 7 bases, with 14 bases lying between them. CDR3 size: 13 residues. The DNA for the CDR3 is TGTGCCAGCAGCCGTGCAGGGGTGGGGACCCAGTACTTC. Encoded protein: CASSRAGVGTQYF.

The chain couples TRBV5-1 to TRBJ2-5; D is perhaps TRBD1 (5 bases). In germline, CDR1 is SGHRS, CDR2 YFSETQ. V was clipped by 4 bases and J by 5 bases, with 18 bases between them. This CDR3 contains 15 residues. In DNA form, the CDR3 reads TGCGCCAGCAGCCCCCAGGCAGGGCCGGAGGAGACCCAGTACTTC. Amino acid sequence: CASSPQAGPEETQYF.

As DNA, the CDR3 is TGTGCCAGCAGGGGCGGGAGATTCACCGGGGAGCTGTTTTTT. This gives the protein CASRGGRFTGELFF. The chain has TRBV6-5 and TRBJ2-2; 7 bases align to TRBD2. The CDR3 runs to 14 residues. Germline trimming cut 6 bases from V and 4 bases from J; bases unmatched to any gene: 5. Germline V lookup: CDR1 MNHEY, CDR2 SVGAGI.

The chain links TRBV2 to TRBJ1-2; D possibly corresponds to TRBD1 (6 bases). The ends were cut back, 4 bases at V and 5 bases at J, with 20 bases in the middle. This CDR3 contains 16 residues. Germline V gives CDR1 SNHLY, CDR2 FYNNEI. The CDR3 coding sequence is TGTGCCAGCAGTGGAGTACAGGGCGTCCCTTCATATGGCTACACCTTC. Residues: CASSGVQGVPSYGYTF. Variable domain in full (rest from reference TRBV2 and TRBJ1-2): EPEVTQTPSHQVTQMGQEVILRCVPISNHLYFYWYRQILGQKVEFLVSFYNNEISEKSEIFDDQFSVERPDGSNFTLKIRSTKLEDSAMYFCASSGVQGVPSYGYTFGSGTRLTVV.

Notes on this clone: Germline and junction disagree at one end, which may indicate a read error. The genes are TRBV15 and TRBJ2-2, with D tentatively TRBD2 (7 bases). Germline CDR1 is LNHNV and CDR2 is YYDKDF (reference sequence). The length of the CDR3 is 15 residues. The CDR3 loop is CAASRDHGGPGELFF. DNA for the CDR3: TGTGCCGCCAGCAGAGATCACGGGGGGCCCGGGGAGCTGTTTTTT. The full variable domain, its missing parts supplied by reference TRBV15 and TRBJ2-2, is DAMVIQNPRYQVTQFGKPVTLSCSQTLNHNVMYWYQQKSSQAPKLLFHYYDKDFNNEADTPDNFQSRRPNTSFCFLDIRSPGLGDTAMYLCAASRDHGGPGELFFGEGSRLTVL.

The rearrangement uses TRBV6-1 and TRBJ1-1, with 7 bases fitting TRBD1. Trimming at V came to 7 bases and at J to 5 bases, leaving 10 bases not matched to a gene. The CDR3 is 14 residues long. Looked up from germline, CDR1 is MNHNS and CDR2 is SASEGT. The DNA for the CDR3 is TGTGCCAGCACCCAAGGGCAGGGGGAGACTGAAGCTTTCTTT. It yields the protein CASTQGQGETEAFF.

The table lists this clone with a few counts. This chain joins TRBV7-2 and TRBJ1-1; possibly TRBD1 for D (6 bases). The CDR3 length is 13 residues. Germline CDR1 and CDR2: SGHTA and FQGNSA. Trimming cost V 2 bases and J 9 bases, with 13 bases left between them. CDR3 in DNA: TGTGCCAGCAGCTTATCAAGACAGGATCAAGCTTTCTTT. Translated, it gives CASSLSRQDQAFF.

This sequence joins TRBV4-3 and TRBJ2-2, with 9 bases lining up with TRBD2. This CDR3 has 18 amino acids. J lost 1 base, V lost 0 bases, and 6 bases had no gene match. The germline V gene has CDR1 LGHNA and CDR2 YSLEER. The CDR3 region is CASSQDPREGWNTGELFF. The CDR3 DNA reads as TGCGCCAGCAGCCAAGATCCGCGGGAGGGATGGAACACCGGGGAGCTGTTTTTT.

The V gene is TRBV2, the J gene TRBJ1-5; D call uncertain. V was clipped by 2 bases and J by 2 bases, with 7 bases between them. Germline V gives CDR1 SNHLY, CDR2 FYNNEI. The length of the CDR3 is 14 residues. CDR3 in DNA: TGTGCCAGCAGTGAACAGTCGCGCAATCAGCCCCAGCATTTT. This encodes CASSEQSRNQPQHF.

The chain carries TRBV5-1 and TRBJ1-6, with D hard to call. CDR3 length: 13 residues. CDR1 and CDR2 from the germline V gene are SGHRS and YFSETQ. The germline V and J ends were trimmed by 7 bases and 6 bases, with 11 bases remaining between them. The CDR3 DNA follows: TGCGCCAGCTCTGATCAGGCTAATTCACCCCTCCACTTT. This gives the protein CASSDQANSPLHF.

This clone was picked up a small number of times. This sequence joins TRBV20-1 and TRBJ1-1, with D uncertain. Germline CDR1 reads DFQATT; CDR2 reads SNEGSKA (reference sequence). The V end lost 5 bases, the J end lost 1 base, and 5 bases lay between the germline ends. The CDR3 length is 11 residues. CDR3 sequence reads: CSAPQNTEAFF. DNA of the CDR3: TGCAGTGCTCCACAGAACACTGAAGCTTTCTTT.

The rearrangement joins TRBV29-1 to TRBJ2-5; D might be TRBD2 (5 bases). V lost 8 bases to trimming and J lost 4 bases, with 17 bases between them. The length of the CDR3 is 13 residues. Per the germline V gene, CDR1 is SQVTM and CDR2 is ANQGSEA. The CDR3 region has the DNA TGCAGCTTTTTTGCCGGGGAGCGAGAGACCCAGTACTTC. The encoded protein is CSFFAGERETQYF.

The chain combines TRBV5-1 with TRBJ1-2, with 9 bases lining up with TRBD1. J gave up 5 bases and V 4 bases, and 3 bases lay outside the gene matches. In germline, CDR1 is SGHRS, CDR2 YFSETQ. The CDR3 runs 13 residues. CDR3 sequence (DNA): TGCGCCAGCAGCGAGGGACAGGGTTATGGCTACACCTTC. It is translated as CASSEGQGYGYTF.

J is TRBJ2-3 and V is TRBV7-2, with D tentatively TRBD2 (7 bases). The ends were cut back, 1 base at V and 2 bases at J, with 13 bases in the middle. Germline CDR1 and CDR2: SGHTA and FQGNSA. This CDR3 comprises 16 residues. The CDR3 bases are TGTGCCAGCAGCTTAGTTGGCGGGGGCCACACAGATACGCAGTATTTT. This encodes CASSLVGGGHTDTQYF. Full variable domain (outside the CDR3, taken from reference TRBV7-2 and TRBJ2-3): GAGVSQSPSNKVTEKGKDVELRCDPISGHTALYWYRQSLGQGLEFLIYFQGNSAPDKSGLPSDRFSAERTGGSVSTLTIQRTQQEDSAVYLCASSLVGGGHTDTQYFGPGTRLTVL.

The chain has TRBV6-6 and TRBJ2-1, with a weak D call TRBD2 (5 bases). The germline V gene has CDR1 MNHNY and CDR2 SVGAGI (reference sequence). The CDR3 spans 16 residues. V dropped 4 bases and J dropped 2 bases, with 15 bases sitting between them. The CDR3 loop is CASSSLTAGTYNEQFF. The CDR3 region has the DNA TGTGCCAGCAGTTCACTAACAGCCGGGACCTACAATGAGCAGTTCTTC.

This clone was detected once. This rearrangement joins TRBV6-6 to TRBJ2-3; tentative D call: TRBD2 (5 bases). Germline V gene data show CDR1 as MNHNY and CDR2 as SVGAGI (reference sequence). This CDR3 region has 15 residues. Between the trimmed V and J ends, which lost 5 bases and 2 bases, there was a span of 14 bases. CDR3 amino acids: CASSTHRGSTDTQYF. The CDR3 DNA sequence: TGTGCCAGCAGTACCCACCGGGGTTCCACAGATACGCAGTATTTT.

The J gene is TRBJ1-2, the V gene TRBV28, with D possibly being TRBD1 (5 bases). This CDR3 region has 16 residues. V lost 5 bases to trimming and J lost 3 bases, with 19 bases between them. Germline CDR1 reads MDHEN; CDR2 reads SYDVKM. CDR3 sequence: CASSLGGSRPHYGYTF. CDR3 nucleotide sequence: TGTGCCAGCAGTCTCGGGGGGTCCAGGCCTCACTATGGCTACACCTTC.

The chain has TRBV10-3 and TRBJ1-2; 8 bases fit TRBD1. The CDR3 contains 15 residues. J was trimmed by 0 bases and V by 9 bases; bases with no gene match: 9. Germline CDR1 and CDR2: ENHRY and SYGVKD. The CDR3 reads CAIDRGEGTNYGYTF. CDR3 coding DNA: TGTGCCATTGACAGGGGAGAGGGGACTAACTATGGCTACACCTTC.

The chain combines TRBV2 with TRBJ1-2; D gene unclear. Germline CDR1 SNHLY, CDR2 FYNNEI. V shed 2 bases and J shed 4 bases, with 8 bases lying between them. CDR3 length: 13 residues. CDR3 sequence (DNA): TGTGCCAGCAGTGAACGGCCAGGCTATGGCTACACCTTC. This sequence encodes CASSERPGYGYTF. Drawing the rest from reference TRBV2 and TRBJ1-2, the complete variable domain is EPEVTQTPSHQVTQMGQEVILRCVPISNHLYFYWYRQILGQKVEFLVSFYNNEISEKSEIFDDQFSVERPDGSNFTLKIRSTKLEDSAMYFCASSERPGYGYTFGSGTRLTVV.

The chain recombines TRBV28 with TRBJ1-5; a weak D match, TRBD1 (5 bases). V was pared by 5 bases and J by 6 bases, with 17 bases between. Germline V gene lookup returns CDR1 MDHEN and CDR2 SYDVKM. The CDR3 contains 15 residues. CDR3 bases: TGTGCCAGCAGTACCATCAGGAGGGGCACTCAGCCCCAGCATTTT. Protein sequence: CASSTIRRGTQPQHF. Filled out from reference TRBV28 and TRBJ1-5, the complete variable domain reads DVKVTQSSRYLVKRTGEKVFLECVQDMDHENMFWYRQDPGLGLRLIYFSYDVKMKEKGDIPEGYSVSREKKERFSLILESASTNQTSMYLCASSTIRRGTQPQHFGDGTRLSIL.

In this sample, this clone turned up a few times. This chain links TRBV4-3 with TRBJ2-3, with D possibly being TRBD2 (6 bases). In germline, CDR1 is LGHNA, CDR2 YSLEER. The CDR3 runs 15 residues. V dropped 1 base and J dropped 6 bases, with 14 bases sitting between them. The CDR3 region is CASSQGSAGPDTQYF. CDR3 sequence (DNA): TGCGCCAGCAGCCAAGGGTCTGCGGGGCCTGATACGCAGTATTTT.